These 23 T cell receptor beta chains share one sample of origin, sequenced in a study of CD8 T cells in Susac syndrome. Random-hexamer reverse transcription was applied to about 0.45 to 1 ug RNA. TCRdb fed the immunoSEQ multiplex PCR reads into MiXCR, producing one record per CDR3 protein. The sample yields around 170,000 distinct CDR3 sequences, around 94% seen once. Sequences were obtained from CD4+ T cells from PBMCs. These receptors were obtained from a human donor with Susac syndrome.

V is TRBV27 and J is TRBJ1-2; D gene uncertain. The CDR3 has 14 residues. V lost 2 bases, J lost 7 bases, and 14 bases lay in between. Germline CDR1 MNHEY, CDR2 SMNVEV (reference sequence). In DNA form, the CDR3 reads TGTGCCAGCAGTTTAAAAGGCGGGAAATCTGGCTACACCTTC. It codes for CASSLKGGKSGYTF.

This chain's CDR3 is CASARTGLSTEAFF. CDR3 DNA sequence: TGTGCCAGCGCCCGGACAGGGTTGAGCACTGAAGCTTTCTTT. The chain is built from TRBV9 and TRBJ1-1, with 8 bases matching TRBD1. The junction had 9 bases not matched to a gene; V was cut back by 7 bases and J by 4 bases. The CDR3 contains 14 residues. Germline V gene sequence: CDR1 SGDLS, CDR2 YYNGEE.

V is TRBV5-1 and J is TRBJ1-1; TRBD1 aligns across 8 bases. The germline V gene has CDR1 SGHRS and CDR2 YFSETQ. J gave up 4 bases and V 4 bases, and 3 bases lay outside the gene matches. The CDR3 runs to 13 residues. The CDR3 nucleotides read TGCGCCAGCAGCATTACAGGGGGCACTGAAGCTTTCTTT. Translated, it gives CASSITGGTEAFF. Full variable domain (remainder filled in from reference TRBV5-1 and TRBJ1-1): KAGVTQTPRYLIKTRGQQVTLSCSPISGHRSVSWYQQTPGQGLQFLFEYFSETQRNKGNFPGRFSGRQFSNSRSEMNVSTLELGDSALYLCASSITGGTEAFFGQGTRLTVV.

The chain uses TRBV30 and TRBJ1-2; D is possibly TRBD1 (6 bases). CDR1 and CDR2 (germline): GTSNPN, SVGIG (reference sequence). The CDR3 has 12 residues. The V end lost 7 bases, the J end lost 1 base, and 10 bases lay between the germline ends. The DNA of the CDR3 is TGTGCCTCCCGACAGGATAACTATGGCTACACCTTC. This translates into CASRQDNYGYTF.

This chain links TRBV29-1 with TRBJ1-1; D ambiguous. The CDR3 is 13 amino acids. Trimming took 1 base from V and 11 from J, leaving 17 bases between them. The germline V gene has CDR1 SQVTM and CDR2 ANQGSEA. The CDR3 region has the DNA TGCAGCGTTGAAGGAGGGCAGGCTGGTGGCGCTTTCTTT. Protein product: CSVEGGQAGGAFF.

This sequence joins TRBV7-3 and TRBJ2-1; TRBD2 agrees at 10 bases. Germline trimming cut 3 bases from V and 4 bases from J; bases unmatched to any gene: 3. Per germline, CDR1 SGHTA and CDR2 FQGTGA. This CDR3 comprises 15 residues. The CDR3 DNA reads as TGTGCCAGCAGCTTGGGACTAGCGAGTTACAATGAGCAGTTCTTC. Translating it yields CASSLGLASYNEQFF. Together with reference TRBV7-3 and TRBJ2-1, the CDR3 gives the full variable domain: GAGVSQTPSNKVTEKGKYVELRCDPISGHTALYWYRQSLGQGPEFLIYFQGTGAADDSGLPNDRFFAVRPEGSVSTLKIQRTERGDSAVYLCASSLGLASYNEQFFGPGTRLTVL.

This clonotype has just a few counts. This rearrangement joins TRBV10-3 to TRBJ2-5; D unresolved. The ends were cut back, 0 bases at V and 5 bases at J, with 4 bases in the middle. From germline, CDR1 is ENHRY and CDR2 SYGVKD. The CDR3 sequence is 12 residues long. The CDR3 nucleotides are TGTGCCATCAGTGAGTCTGAGGAGACCCAGTACTTC. The encoded protein is CAISESEETQYF.

This sequence joins TRBV7-7 and TRBJ1-2; a possible D gene is TRBD1 (5 bases). This CDR3 spans 15 amino acids. Germline V lookup: CDR1 SSHAT, CDR2 FNYEAQ (reference sequence). Trimming stripped 3 bases from V and 7 bases from J, with 18 bases between. CDR3 sequence reads: CASSFRLGTQRGYTF. The CDR3 bases are TGTGCCAGCAGCTTCAGGCTAGGGACCCAACGTGGCTACACCTTC.

The V call is TRBV20-1, the J call TRBJ2-7; D perhaps matches TRBD2 (5 bases). V was shortened by 0 bases and J by 2 bases, with 14 bases between the two germline ends. The CDR3 length is 15 residues. The germline CDR1 and CDR2 sequences are DFQATT and SNEGSKA (reference sequence). The CDR3 loop reads CSARDSDRGTYEQYF. In DNA, the CDR3 is TGCAGTGCTAGAGATAGCGATCGGGGAACCTACGAGCAGTACTTC.

The V gene is TRBV19, the J gene TRBJ1-2; maybe TRBD1 (6 bases). Germline CDR1 is LNHDA and CDR2 is SQIVND (reference sequence). The CDR3 sequence is 14 residues long. The germline V and J ends were trimmed by 5 bases and 1 base, with 11 bases remaining between them. CDR3 in amino acids: CASSSGTINYGYTF. The CDR3 coding sequence is TGTGCCAGTAGTTCCGGGACAATTAACTATGGCTACACCTTC.

The chain employs TRBV29-1 and TRBJ1-2; the D is unclear. The CDR3 covers 12 residues. Germline V gives CDR1 SQVTM, CDR2 ANQGSEA. Trimming left V 6 bases short and J 4 bases short, with 12 bases between. The CDR3: CSVVGDLYGYTF. CDR3 DNA sequence: TGCAGCGTCGTGGGTGATCTCTATGGCTACACCTTC.

The chain joins TRBV4-3 to TRBJ2-1, with 7 bases aligning to TRBD2. There are 16 residues in the CDR3. V lost 4 bases and J lost 0; bases outside the gene matches: 6. In germline, CDR1 is LGHNA, CDR2 YSLEER. The DNA of the CDR3 is TGCGCCAGCAGCCGTAGTGGGGGGGGCTCCTACAATGAGCAGTTCTTC. This translates into CASSRSGGGSYNEQFF.

The J gene is TRBJ1-5, the V gene TRBV7-8, with no clear D. V lost 5 bases and J lost 3, with 14 bases in between. Per the germline V gene, CDR1 is SGHVS and CDR2 is FQNEAQ. This CDR3 region has 15 residues. For the CDR3, the DNA is TGTGCCAGCAGCCCTCTATCAGGTTTCAATCAGCCCCAGCATTTT. Encoded protein: CASSPLSGFNQPQHF.

The J gene is TRBJ2-2, the V gene TRBV2; D remains unclear. There are 13 residues in the CDR3. V gave up 8 bases and J gave up 4 bases, with 11 bases separating them. In germline, CDR1 is SNHLY, CDR2 FYNNEI. CDR3 DNA sequence: TGTGCCAGCCGGAAGGAGAGCACCGGGGAGCTGTTTTTT. This sequence encodes CASRKESTGELFF.

The chain is built from TRBV15 and TRBJ2-1, with D unresolved. With 5 bases removed from V and 3 bases from J, the gap between germline ends came to 2 bases. This CDR3 has 11 amino acids. CDR1 LNHNV and CDR2 YYDKDF come from the germline V gene (reference sequence). The CDR3 region is CATSGYNEQFF. For the CDR3, the DNA is TGTGCCACCAGCGGCTACAATGAGCAGTTCTTC.

The J gene is TRBJ2-3, the V gene TRBV29-1; no clear D. Trimming cost V 1 base and J 2 bases, with 7 bases left between them. Germline CDR1 and CDR2: SQVTM and ANQGSEA. There are 13 residues in the CDR3. CDR3 in DNA: TGCAGCGTTGAAGTTGACAACACAGATACGCAGTATTTT. As protein: CSVEVDNTDTQYF.

CDR3 amino acids: CSAGTDILNEQFF. CDR3 coding DNA: TGCAGTGCGGGGACAGACATCTTGAATGAGCAGTTCTTC. The V gene is TRBV20-1, the J gene TRBJ2-1; 7 bases fit TRBD1. Germline lookup yields CDR1 DFQATT and CDR2 SNEGSKA (reference sequence). This CDR3 contains 13 residues. With V trimmed by 6 bases and J by 7 bases, 9 bases remained unmatched.

The chain recombines TRBV5-1 with TRBJ2-6, with D maybe TRBD1 (6 bases). Germline CDR1 reads SGHRS; CDR2 reads YFSETQ. This CDR3 is built from 14 residues. V dropped 7 bases and J dropped 2 bases, with 10 bases sitting between them. The DNA for the CDR3 is TGCGCCAGCTTGCAGGGGACTGGGGCCAACGTCCTGACTTTC. This translates into CASLQGTGANVLTF.

The chain joins TRBV6-5 to TRBJ2-3; 7 bases are a match to TRBD2. Germline V CDR1 and CDR2: MNHEY, SVGAGI. V was clipped by 5 bases and J by 0 bases; unmatched bases: 5. This CDR3 contains 15 residues. CDR3 residues: CASSRAGPSTDTQYF. The CDR3 DNA reads TGTGCCAGCAGTCGAGCGGGGCCTAGCACAGATACGCAGTATTTT.

V usage is TRBV20-1 and J usage is TRBJ1-5, with D uncertain. Germline CDR1 reads DFQATT; CDR2 reads SNEGSKA (reference sequence). The CDR3 totals 13 residues. The V end was cut by 3 bases, the J end by 3 bases, with 9 bases between. This CDR3 is CSARASANQPQHF. CDR3 coding DNA: TGCAGTGCTAGGGCCTCAGCCAATCAGCCCCAGCATTTT.

The chain carries TRBV4-3 and TRBJ1-5; no firm D call. There are 16 residues in the CDR3. The V and J ends lost 0 bases and 4 bases respectively, with 13 bases between them. In germline, CDR1 is LGHNA, CDR2 YSLEER. CDR3 loop: CASSQDRGTRNQPQHF. DNA for the CDR3: TGCGCCAGCAGCCAAGATCGGGGAACTAGGAATCAGCCCCAGCATTTT.

About this clonotype: An end of the junction differs from the germline gene, which may be a read error. The V gene is TRBV6-2 or TRBV6-3, the J gene TRBJ2-1; D remains ambiguous. This CDR3 is built from 10 residues. Germline V gene lookup returns CDR1 MNHEY and CDR2 SVGEGT. As DNA, the CDR3 is TGTGCCAGCAGTCGGGCCCCCGAAGGCTTC. It translates to CASSRAPEGF.

This chain joins TRBV29-1 and TRBJ1-1; D remains unclear. V lost 7 bases and J lost 1, with 7 bases in between. The CDR3 covers 11 residues. CDR1 is SQVTM and CDR2 is ANQGSEA in the germline V gene. CDR3 coding DNA: TGCAGCGACCGACAGAACACTGAAGCTTTCTTT. This gives the protein CSDRQNTEAFF.